This TCR beta chain was captured in a study of beta chain features in type 1 diabetes. The CDR3 sequence is 15 residues long. Germline CDR1 is MDHEN and CDR2 is SYDVKM. The ends lost 6 bases at V and 7 bases at J; junction bases unmatched: 8. Expressed TCRB transcripts were sequenced, since all the RNA that had been isolated was reverse transcribed. Sequenced naive, central memory and regulatory T cell samples produced an average of around 3.8 million reads. The protocol was immunoSEQ multiplex PCR, while the TCRdb copy is restricted to in-frame clones and leaves out a portion. The profile shows hundreds of thousands of clones, roughly 13% of them singletons. General study points: When VDJ junctions were examined, type 1 diabetes patients showed fewer insertions and more deletions. Moderate but significant shortening of TCRB CDR3s was recorded in all four CD4+ subsets from Type 1 diabetes patients.

This clone was found a few times. Its antigen is unknown. This chain uses TRBV28 with TRBJ1-4; TRBD1 agrees at 10 bases. Sequences were obtained from naive CD4+ T cells from blood. The TCR comes from a man younger than 30 with type 1 diabetes. In nucleotides, the CDR3 is TGTGCCAGCAGCCTAGGGGGACAGGGGCCTGAAAAACTGTTTTTT. This gives the protein CASSLGGQGPEKLFF.